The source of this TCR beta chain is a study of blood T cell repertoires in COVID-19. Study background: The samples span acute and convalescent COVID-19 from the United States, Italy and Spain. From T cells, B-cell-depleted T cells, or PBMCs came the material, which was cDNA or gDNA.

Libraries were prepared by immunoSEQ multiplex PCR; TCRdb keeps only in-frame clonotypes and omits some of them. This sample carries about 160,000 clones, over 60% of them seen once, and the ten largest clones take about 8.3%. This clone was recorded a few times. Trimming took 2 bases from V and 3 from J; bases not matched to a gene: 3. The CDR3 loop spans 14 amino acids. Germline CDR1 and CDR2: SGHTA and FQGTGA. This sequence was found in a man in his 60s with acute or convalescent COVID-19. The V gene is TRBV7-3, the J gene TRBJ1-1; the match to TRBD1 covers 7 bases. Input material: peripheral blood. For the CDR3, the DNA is TGTGCCAGCAGCTTAGAGGGGGCGTACACTGAAGCTTTCTTT. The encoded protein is CASSLEGAYTEAFF.